This T cell receptor beta chain was retrieved from a study of shared clonotypes between healthy human individuals. Study background: Every donor yielded three CD4 naive, three CD4 memory, two CD8 naive and one CD8 memory plate.

Naivety among CD8 cells was defined by CD45RO negativity and positive CCR7 selection, thereby excluding terminally differentiated effector memory CD45RA+ cells. This CDR3 region has 17 residues. Per germline, CDR1 MNHEY and CDR2 SMNVEV (reference sequence). V dropped 3 bases and J dropped 7 bases, with 19 bases sitting between them. Genomic DNA of every subset was divided equally among multiple immunoSEQ plates. Sequencing was performed with immunoSEQ multiplex PCR; in TCRdb, only in-frame clones are kept and a portion is missing. The sample has some 1,900,000 clones; around 96% are singletons. About this clone: What it binds is not known.

Study-wide points: Blood was the sole source, and tissue repertoires probably differ.

The receptor's source is a man aged 18 to 30 in good health. The sequencing sample was made of naive CD8+ T cells sorted from blood. The chain couples TRBV27 to TRBJ1-6, with D possibly TRBD1 on 6 matching bases. DNA for the CDR3: TGTGCCAGCAGTTTTTTATCCGGGACAATAGGGAATTCACCCCTCCACTTT. Translated, it gives CASSFLSGTIGNSPLHF.